A selection of T cell receptor beta chains follows, all from one sample in a study of blood T cell repertoires in COVID-19. TCRdb keeps only in-frame clones here, not all; method: immunoSEQ multiplex PCR. Of more than 250,000 clones listed, 88% are singletons. The sequenced sample was peripheral blood. The receptors were sampled from a human donor in a cohort sampled during active COVID-19. Both conserved end residues are part of each CDR3. Each record gives: CDR3 length, V gene, clone size, J gene, D gene, CDR3 protein, CDR3 DNA. The D gene is left open where the match is weak. Size values are once, few and many counts, or a class for expanded clones, and some rows have none.

14	TRBV6-2/TRBV6-3	-	TRBJ2-7	-	CASSLSGNSYEQYF	TGTGCCAGCAGTCTATCCGGGAACTCCTACGAGCAGTACTTC
14	TRBV2	once	TRBJ1-5	-	CASSQGNRGQPQHF	TGTGCCAGCTCCCAGGGTAATAGGGGTCAGCCCCAGCATTTT
14	TRBV30	-	TRBJ2-7	TRBD2	CAWRVSGASYEQYF	TGTGCCTGGAGAGTTAGCGGGGCCTCCTACGAGCAGTACTTC
18	TRBV7-9	-	TRBJ2-2	TRBD1	CASSPFKLGQGIIGELFF	TGTGCCAGCAGCCCCTTTAAATTGGGACAGGGGATTATCGGGGAGCTGTTTTTT
15	TRBV5-5	-	TRBJ1-2	-	CASSTMDRTNYGYTF	TGTGCCAGCAGCACCATGGACAGAACTAACTATGGCTACACCTTC
11	TRBV12-3/TRBV12-4	-	TRBJ1-1	-	CASSFGRTGIF	TGTGCCAGCAGTTTTGGACGGACGGGGATCTTT
15	TRBV14	-	TRBJ1-1	TRBD1	CASSRQGALDTEAFF	TGTGCCAGCAGTAGGCAGGGGGCCTTGGACACTGAAGCTTTCTTT
17	TRBV19	-	TRBJ1-6	-	CASSRRLTGGQGSPLHF	TGTGCCAGTAGTAGGAGGTTAACCGGCGGGCAAGGTTCACCCCTCCACTTT
11	TRBV3-1/TRBV3-2	-	TRBJ1-1	-	CASRYQGEAFF	TGTGCCAGCAGGTATCAGGGGGAAGCTTTCTTT
13	TRBV12-3/TRBV12-4	-	TRBJ1-2	TRBD1	CASSFRRGLGYTF	TGTGCCAGCAGTTTTCGCAGGGGGCTTGGCTACACCTTC
14	TRBV5-1	-	TRBJ2-3	-	CASSFESSTDTQYF	TGCGCCAGCAGCTTTGAGTCTAGCACAGATACGCAGTATTTT
12	TRBV6-2/TRBV6-3	-	TRBJ2-7	-	CASSGGWDEQYF	TGTGCCAGCAGTGGCGGGTGGGACGAGCAGTACTTC
16	TRBV28	-	TRBJ1-3	TRBD1	CASRGGQLISGNTIYF	TGTGCCAGCAGGGGGGGACAGTTGATCTCTGGAAACACCATATATTTT
16	TRBV4-1	once	TRBJ2-1	-	CASSHGTGRNYNEQFF	TGCGCCAGCAGCCATGGGACGGGGAGGAACTACAATGAGCAGTTCTTC
14	TRBV25-1	-	TRBJ2-7	TRBD2	CASESGRAGYEQYF	TGTGCCAGCGAGAGCGGGAGGGCCGGATACGAGCAGTACTTC
13	TRBV9	-	TRBJ1-2	-	CASSVESRVGYTF	TGTGCCAGCAGCGTAGAATCCCGGGTGGGCTACACCTTC
15	TRBV7-9	-	TRBJ1-1	TRBD1	CASSFGQGLNTEAFF	TGTGCCAGCAGCTTCGGACAGGGGCTAAACACTGAAGCTTTCTTT
19	TRBV23-1	-	TRBJ2-2	TRBD2	CASSQLGLAGGSSTGELFF	TGCGCCAGCAGTCAACTTGGACTAGCGGGGGGGTCGAGCACCGGGGAGCTGTTTTTT
13	TRBV9	-	TRBJ2-7	-	CASSSGDNYEQYF	TGTGCCAGCAGCTCAGGCGACAACTACGAGCAGTACTTC
13	TRBV9	few	TRBJ2-7	-	CASSPPSGYEQYF	TGTGCCAGCAGCCCCCCGTCGGGCTACGAGCAGTACTTC
15	TRBV11-2	-	TRBJ2-3	TRBD2	CASLISGGETDTQYF	TGTGCCAGCCTAATTAGCGGGGGGGAGACAGATACGCAGTATTTT
14	TRBV10-2	-	TRBJ1-5	TRBD1	CASSGTGKGTDQHF	TGCGCCAGCAGTGGAACGGGAAAAGGGACAGATCAGCATTTT
21	TRBV4-3	-	TRBJ2-1	TRBD2	CASSQDDQTVISGEGDNEQFF	TGCGCCAGCAGCCAAGATGATCAGACGGTGATTAGCGGGGAGGGAGACAATGAGCAGTTCTTC
15	TRBV30	-	TRBJ2-3	-	CAWSAPYLTANTQYF	TGTGCCTGGAGCGCCCCATACCTCACCGCGAATACGCAGTATTTT
12	TRBV28	-	TRBJ1-5	-	CASRTGSQPQHF	TGTGCCAGCAGAACAGGGTCTCAGCCCCAGCATTTT
19	TRBV5-4	-	TRBJ2-6	TRBD2	CATHMIGLAGISGANVLTF	TGTGCCACCCATATGATAGGACTAGCGGGGATCTCTGGGGCCAACGTCCTGACTTTC
18	TRBV5-6	-	TRBJ1-3	-	CASSNPQPLRGTGNTIYF	TGTGCCAGCAGCAACCCTCAACCCTTGAGGGGGACTGGAAACACCATATATTTT
18	TRBV5-4	-	TRBJ2-5	TRBD2	CASSPGVLAGGSRETQYF	TGTGCCAGCAGCCCGGGTGTGCTAGCGGGAGGGTCCAGGGAGACCCAGTACTTC
15	TRBV19	-	TRBJ1-5	TRBD1	CASSIRDSPRQPQHF	TGTGCCAGTAGTATAAGGGACAGCCCCAGGCAGCCCCAGCATTTT